This T cell receptor beta chain emerged from a study of cytomegalovirus exposure and HLA in healthy donors (dated by TCRdb to about 2017). About the study as a whole: According to an earlier analysis of several hundred of the donors, some 180 million T cells yielded 90 million to 140 million unique TCR beta sequences and about 300 Gb of sequence data. An early release that covered 500 to 800 HLA-typed donors contained about 300 gigabases of sequencing data and 65 million to 100 million unique TCR sequences. Of the approximately 400 genotyped donors, 75% to 85% were placed in the genetic ancestry cluster associated with self-reported Caucasian donors. The study was designed to test whether signatures of past pathogen exposure could be identified by cataloging public T cell receptors. The T cell repertoires of 666 subjects were profiled by immunosequencing and related to cytomegalovirus serostatus. In addition to the first cohort of 666 subjects, a separate validation cohort of some 120 different subjects was used. High-throughput TCR immunosequencing, statistical association of individual TCRs with disease status, and machine learning were combined to predict cytomegalovirus infection status. A later analysis re-examined previously published TCR beta repertoires from over 500 donors and added high-resolution HLA genotyping to investigate patterns of TCR occurrence. Rather than using new phenotypic data, the later analysis identified candidate immune exposures from TCR beta sequences and from how often those sequences occurred across donors. To decide whether each TCR beta V gene segment behaved as functional or pseudogenic, an earlier analysis of approximately 600 of the donors relied on high-throughput TCR beta sequencing. Donor age, sex, ethnicity and CMV serostatus were compiled together with the repertoire data. A later genetic analysis used genome-wide SNP genotypes for about three fifths of the roughly 700 donors, treating that subset as a discovery cohort. All discovery cohort repertoires had been generated on a single sequencing platform. Class I and class II HLA loci were covered by the typing at four-digit resolution. The number of donors typed differed by locus, with about 629-640 for A, B, C, DRB1 and DQB1, around 520 for DQA1, under 610 for DPA1, and over 400 for DPB1. Because of strong linkage in the cohort, roughly five DR-DQ haplotypes were treated as single units for association and clustering. Across some 400 genotyped donors of the cohort, an average of approximately 200,000 unique TCR beta nucleotide sequences per donor were sequenced, and roughly 17% of those sequences were non-productive. Summary of the overall study and its limitations: A later analysis found that most CMV-associated TCR beta chains appeared HLA-restricted, with HLA associations seemingly driven largely by CMV exposure. A later analysis found that TCR association rates varied across HLA loci, with DRB1 alleles showing the most associated TCRs and HLA-C alleles the fewest. Three of the identified cytomegalovirus-associated TCR beta chains were confirmed in vitro to be specific for cytomegalovirus antigens. An association between a missense DCLRE1C variant and V-gene and J-gene trimming of TCR beta chains was found in a later genetic analysis and replicated in an independent cohort. In a later analysis, some 18,000 TCR beta sequences were associated with specific HLA alleles at a false discovery rate of 0.05. The sequencing pipeline was judged likely to have produced a cluster of highly shared sequence variants as a technical artifact. According to the authors, the approach could potentially be generalized to other disease states and immunological phenotypes. In the study, 164 TCR beta chains were listed as associated with cytomegalovirus. Linkage disequilibrium might explain the correlated functional status among segregating V segments, but an unknown experimental factor could not be excluded. The only immune exposure information available for the cohort was CMV serostatus. Most TCR sequences were observed very rarely across donors, whereas some public TCRs were present in many individuals. Compared with equally common non-associated chains, HLA-associated TCR beta chains in a later analysis were more clonally expanded and had lower generation probabilities. The cohort was sequenced for TCR beta chains only, and without alpha or paired-chain data the features that could be detected were limited. Because counts were too low, around 18 rarely observed V segments, including chromosome 9 orphons, were left out of the earlier analysis of 587 of the donors. Some IMGT-functional V segments, including TRBV6-2 and TRBV6-3, could not be told apart with the 87-base-pair reads, so those segments were excluded. A further reported finding was that TCR beta sequences accurately predicted the HLA-A and HLA-B alleles for most subjects in the first cohort. According to a later genetic analysis, donors in an Asian-associated ancestry cluster had fewer N-insertions in productive TCRs than the roughly 700-donor mean. HLA typing was unavailable for some donors at each locus, so association tests used only the typed subset. According to a later analysis, parvovirus B19, influenza, CMV and Epstein-Barr virus appeared linked to several top co-occurrence clusters. Roughly uniform sequencing depth across donors was assumed in presence/absence analyses, although this assumption may not hold. In both the original and validation cohorts, the classifier was reported to diagnose cytomegalovirus status with high specificity and sensitivity. Assigning TCR associations to individual alleles was difficult when HLA alleles, especially DR and DQ, strongly co-occurred. Broadly in line with IMGT annotations, most TCR beta V segments showed up in productive rearrangements about 87% or about 30% of the time in an earlier analysis of 587 of the donors.

Regarding this clone: What this receptor recognizes is not known. No much larger clone is present one base from it, and per-base qualities are unavailable.

Library generation was performed with the immunoSEQ multiplex PCR assay. The multiplex PCR relied on a mix of 60 forward primers for TCR Vbeta segments and 13 reverse primers for TCR Jbeta segments. The CDR3 region of rearranged TCR beta genes was amplified from genomic DNA with a multiplex PCR assay. On the Illumina HiSeq System, the amplified TCR beta libraries were sequenced as 87-base-pair reads. Per the authors' processing: A later analysis tallied around 87 million unique TCR beta chains across the 666 repertoires, and approximately 12 million of those chains were shared by two or more donors. Raw reads were error-corrected and collapsed into unique sequences by a nearest-neighbor algorithm in which closely related sequences were merged to remove PCR and sequencing errors. Alignment of CDR3 sequences to IMGT reference sequences was used to assign V, D and J gene segments. Each retained sequence needed at least a six-nucleotide match to both a V gene segment and a J gene segment. Rearrangements were classified as productive when the CDR3 lacked stop codons and remained in frame with V and J, and all other rearrangements were classified as non-productive. Following IMGT convention, CDR3 was defined as the stretch from the second conserved V-encoded cysteine up to the conserved J-encoded phenylalanine. In an earlier analysis of around 540 of the donors, sequences lacking an unambiguous match to a single V gene segment were excluded. An earlier analysis of 587 of the donors called V segments functional above 56.7% productive rearrangements and segregating when the between-donor standard deviation exceeded 5%. A statistical classification framework was built for diagnosing cytomegalovirus status from the catalog of TCR beta chain sequences. In a later analysis, TCR nucleotide sequences were compared against IMGT/GENE-DB human TR gene sequences so that V and J genes could be assigned. A later analysis assigned CDR3 sequences and most-parsimonious VDJ recombination scenarios with the TCRdist pipeline. A later analysis defined each TCR beta chain by its CDR3 amino acid sequence plus V-gene family, and excluded reads lacking a unique V-gene family. To address suspected cross-contamination and a sequencing artifact, a later analysis removed under 600 highly shared, low-generation-probability nucleotide sequences. In a later analysis, a clonal expansion index was calculated for each public chain from normalized within-repertoire ranks of inferred template counts. In a later analysis, generation probabilities were computed using a VDJ recombination model fitted to out-of-frame rearrangements, and the results were checked against IGoR. A later analysis scored TCR-TCR, TCR-HLA and TCR-CMV co-occurrence with hypergeometric tests, applying a repertoire-size bias correction to TCR pairs. To estimate false discovery rates, a later analysis permuted the HLA or CMV assignments 20 times. A later analysis grouped co-occurring TCRs with DBSCAN, adding TCRdist sequence similarity when clustering within HLA-allele-positive subsets. Repertoires with fewer than 30,000 or more than 120,000 public chains were left out of co-occurrence clustering, as were about 5 repertoires with anomalous nucleotide sharing. TCRdb obtained this table from immuneACCESS and retained in-frame rearrangements with V and J assigned. These tables miss some clones; where compared with another copy, unresolved V genes account for less than half of the shortfall, and the remainder is unexplained. V and J calls plus clone size are reproduced from that table; the DNA served to infer D and trimming. The sample table shows 130,000 or so clones, and 70% to 75% are seen once. In total, the top ten clones hold approximately 2.1% of the sample.

Trimmed from V: 1 base; trimmed from J: 13 bases; junction bases lacking a gene match: 6. The CDR3 runs 12 residues from the cysteine to the phenylalanine. Left in the record is the CDR3 DNA by itself, 36 bases read in frame from the first base. For CDR1 and CDR2, the germline V gene lists SGHTA and FQGNSA. In total, roughly 710 healthy bone marrow donors made up the cohort. All cohort members were sampled while nominally healthy, although unrecorded immune exposures were likely present. The donor was CMV seropositive and belonged to the group of around 300 seropositive cohort members. Each donor provided a peripheral blood sample, and peripheral blood mononuclear cells were used for TCR beta sequencing. The Qiagen DNeasy Blood Extraction Kit was used to extract genomic DNA from the blood cell samples.

The sample was PBMCs. This clonotype was obtained from a woman aged 40 to 49 in good health and CMV-seropositive. The rearranged segments are TRBV7-2 and TRBJ2-5; 7 middle bases align to TRBD1. The encoded CDR3 is CASSLGAGGWYF. DNA sequence: TGTGCCAGCAGCTTAGGGGCAGGGGGATGGTACTTC.